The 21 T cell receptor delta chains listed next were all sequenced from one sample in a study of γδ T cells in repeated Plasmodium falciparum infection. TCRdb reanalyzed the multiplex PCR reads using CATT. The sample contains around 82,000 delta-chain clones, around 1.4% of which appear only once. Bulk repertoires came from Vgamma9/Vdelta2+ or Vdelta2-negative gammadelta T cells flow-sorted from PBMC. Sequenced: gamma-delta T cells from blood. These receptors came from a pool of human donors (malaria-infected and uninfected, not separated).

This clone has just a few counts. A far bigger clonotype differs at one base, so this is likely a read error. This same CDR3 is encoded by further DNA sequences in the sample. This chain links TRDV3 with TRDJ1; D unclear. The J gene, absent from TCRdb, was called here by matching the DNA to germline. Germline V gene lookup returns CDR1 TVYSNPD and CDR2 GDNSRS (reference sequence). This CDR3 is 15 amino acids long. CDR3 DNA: TGCGCCTCGACGACGTTCATCTCGTACACCGATAAACTCATCTTT. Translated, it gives CASTTFISYTDKLIF.

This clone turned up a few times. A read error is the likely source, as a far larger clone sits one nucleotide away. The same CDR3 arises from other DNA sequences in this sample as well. The CDR3 protein is CALGEPHYWGIQREKLIF. For the CDR3, the DNA is TGTGCTCTTGGGGAACCTCATTACTGGGGGATACAGAGGGAGAAACTCATCTTT. This chain joins TRDV1 and TRDJ1; 12 nucleotides align to TRDD3. Assignment of the J gene here rests on matching the DNA to germline, because TCRdb gives none. CDR1 TSWWSYY and CDR2 QGS come from the germline V gene. This CDR3 has 18 residues. J lost 8 bases, V lost 1 base, and 14 bases had no gene match.

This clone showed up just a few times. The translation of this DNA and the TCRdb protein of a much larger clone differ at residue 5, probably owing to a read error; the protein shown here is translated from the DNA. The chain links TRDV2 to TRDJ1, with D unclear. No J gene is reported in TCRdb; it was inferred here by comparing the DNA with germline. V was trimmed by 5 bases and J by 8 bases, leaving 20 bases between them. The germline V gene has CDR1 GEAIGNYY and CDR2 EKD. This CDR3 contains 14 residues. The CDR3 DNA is TGTGCCTGTGTCTCAGGTACTGAGGCCCTAAAACTCATCTTT. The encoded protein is CACVSGTEALKLIF.

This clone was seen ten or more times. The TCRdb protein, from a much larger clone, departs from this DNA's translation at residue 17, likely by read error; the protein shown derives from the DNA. The CDR3 is CACDAVLDVLDSSKQGAKLIF. CDR3 nucleotide sequence: TGTGCCTGTGACGCAGTCCTCGACGTACTGGATTCGTCAAAGCAGGGGGCCAAACTCATCTTT. The genes are TRDV2 and TRDJ1, with D possibly matching TRDD3 (5 bases). Here the J gene came from matching the DNA to germline, since TCRdb omits it. Germline V gene sequence: CDR1 GEAIGNYY, CDR2 EKD. The V end lost 3 bases, the J end lost 8 bases, and 39 bases lay between the germline ends. This CDR3 is 21 amino acids long.

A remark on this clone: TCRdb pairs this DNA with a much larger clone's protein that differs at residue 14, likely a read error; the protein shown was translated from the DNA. CDR3 loop: CACDVVGGQGDKLTF. The CDR3 DNA reads TGTGCCTGTGACGTGGTGGGGGGCCAAGGCGATAAACTCACCTTT. No J gene was assigned, while the V gene was called as TRDV2; the table names TRDD3, a call not compared with the DNA. The CDR3 is 15 residues long. CDR1 and CDR2 from the germline V gene are GEAIGNYY and EKD.

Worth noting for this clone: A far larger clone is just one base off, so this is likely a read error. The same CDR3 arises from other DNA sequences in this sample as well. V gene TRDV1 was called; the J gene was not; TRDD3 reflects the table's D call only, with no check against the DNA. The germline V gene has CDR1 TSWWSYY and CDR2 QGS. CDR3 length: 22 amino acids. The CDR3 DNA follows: TGTGCTCTTGGGGAACAAAGTCGATGGTCGGGTTCATACTGGGGATTACCCGATAAGCTCATCTTT. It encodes CALGEQSRWSGSYWGLPDKLIF.

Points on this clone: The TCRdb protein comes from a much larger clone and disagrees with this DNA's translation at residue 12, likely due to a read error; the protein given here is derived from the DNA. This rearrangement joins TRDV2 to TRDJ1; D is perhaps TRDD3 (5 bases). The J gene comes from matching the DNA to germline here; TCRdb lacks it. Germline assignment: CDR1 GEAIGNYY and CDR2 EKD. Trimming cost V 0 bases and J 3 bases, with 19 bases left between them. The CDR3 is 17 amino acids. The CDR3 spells CACDTVLPHFGADKLIF. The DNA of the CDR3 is TGTGCCTGTGACACCGTACTGCCCCATTTTGGGGCCGATAAACTCATCTTT.

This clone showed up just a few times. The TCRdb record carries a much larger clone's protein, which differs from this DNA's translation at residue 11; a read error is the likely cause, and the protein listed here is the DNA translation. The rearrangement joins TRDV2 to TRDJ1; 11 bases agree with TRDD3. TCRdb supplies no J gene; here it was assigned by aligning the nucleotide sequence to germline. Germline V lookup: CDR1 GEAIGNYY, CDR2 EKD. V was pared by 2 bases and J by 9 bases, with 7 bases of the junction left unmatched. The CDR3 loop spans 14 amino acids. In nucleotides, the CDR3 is TGTGCCTGTGACAAACTGGGGGATAAGGGAGAACTCATCTTT. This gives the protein CACDKLGDKGELIF.

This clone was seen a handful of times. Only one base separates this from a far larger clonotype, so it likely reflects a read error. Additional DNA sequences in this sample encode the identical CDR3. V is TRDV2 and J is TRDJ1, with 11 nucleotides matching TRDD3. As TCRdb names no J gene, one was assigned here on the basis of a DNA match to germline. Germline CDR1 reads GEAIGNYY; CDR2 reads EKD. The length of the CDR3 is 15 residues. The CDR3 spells CACLLLGDTADKLIF. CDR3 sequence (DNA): TGTGCTTGCTTACTTCTGGGGGATACCGCCGATAAACTCATCTTT.

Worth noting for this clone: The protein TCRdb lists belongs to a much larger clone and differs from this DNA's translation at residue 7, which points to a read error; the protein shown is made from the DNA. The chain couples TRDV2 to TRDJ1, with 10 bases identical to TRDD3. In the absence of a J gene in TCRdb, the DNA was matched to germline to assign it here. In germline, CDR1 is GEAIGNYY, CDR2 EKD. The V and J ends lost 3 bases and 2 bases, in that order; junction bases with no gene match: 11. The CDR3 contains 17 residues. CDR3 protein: CACDALPGDTGTDKLIF. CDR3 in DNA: TGTGCCTGTGACGCCTTACCGGGGGATACGGGGACCGATAAACTCATCTTT.

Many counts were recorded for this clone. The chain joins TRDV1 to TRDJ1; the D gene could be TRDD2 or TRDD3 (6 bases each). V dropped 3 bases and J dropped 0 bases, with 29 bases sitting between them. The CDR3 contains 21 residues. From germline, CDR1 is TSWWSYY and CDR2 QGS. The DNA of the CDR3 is TGTGCTCTTGGGGAGAGACTCTCCTACAGTTGGGGGGCCCCGTACACCGATAAACTCATCTTT. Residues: CALGERLSYSWGAPYTDKLIF.

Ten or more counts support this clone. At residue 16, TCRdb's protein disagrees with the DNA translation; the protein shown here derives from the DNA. This CDR3 reads CALGPTLRRTGGFYTDKLIF. The CDR3 DNA reads as TGTGCTCTTGGGCCGACCCTCCGTCGTACTGGGGGCTTCTACACCGATAAACTCATCTTT. The gene calls are TRDV1 and TRDJ1; 8 nucleotides match TRDD3. V gave up 5 bases and J gave up 0 bases; unmatched junction bases: 20. The CDR3 runs to 20 residues. Germline lookup yields CDR1 TSWWSYY and CDR2 QGS.

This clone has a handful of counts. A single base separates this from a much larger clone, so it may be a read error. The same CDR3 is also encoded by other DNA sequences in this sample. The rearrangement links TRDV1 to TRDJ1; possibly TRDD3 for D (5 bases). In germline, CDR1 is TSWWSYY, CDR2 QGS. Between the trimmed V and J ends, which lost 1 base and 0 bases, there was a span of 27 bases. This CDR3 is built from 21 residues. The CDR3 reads CALGERLLILGLGRYTDKLIF. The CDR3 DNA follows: TGTGCTCTTGGGGAACGACTACTTATACTAGGCTTGGGGAGGTACACCGATAAACTCATCTTT.

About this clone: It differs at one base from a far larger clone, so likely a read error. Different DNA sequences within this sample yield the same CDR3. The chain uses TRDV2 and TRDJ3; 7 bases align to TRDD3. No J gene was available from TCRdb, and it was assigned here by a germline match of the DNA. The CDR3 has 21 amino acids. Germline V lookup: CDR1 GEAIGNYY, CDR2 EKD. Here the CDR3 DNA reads TGTGCCTGCGACACGGTACTGGGGTCACCTCCTAGCTCCTGGGACACCCGACAGATGTTTTTC. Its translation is CACDTVLGSPPSSWDTRQMFF.

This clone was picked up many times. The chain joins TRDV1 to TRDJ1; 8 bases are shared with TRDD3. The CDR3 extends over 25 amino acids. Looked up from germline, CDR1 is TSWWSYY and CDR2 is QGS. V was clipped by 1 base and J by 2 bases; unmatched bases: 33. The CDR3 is CALGERHPTGIRVVSVPILTDKLIF. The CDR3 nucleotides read TGTGCTCTTGGGGAACGACATCCTACAGGGATACGAGTGGTTTCGGTGCCTATACTAACCGATAAACTCATCTTT.

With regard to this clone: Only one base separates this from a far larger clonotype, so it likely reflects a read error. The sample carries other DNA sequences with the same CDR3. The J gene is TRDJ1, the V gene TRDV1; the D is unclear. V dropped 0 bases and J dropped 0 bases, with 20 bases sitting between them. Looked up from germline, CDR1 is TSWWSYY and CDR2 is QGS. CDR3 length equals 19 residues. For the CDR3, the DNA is TGTGCTCTTGGGGAACTAAGACCAGCCCGTCCCTTGTACACCGATAAACTCATCTTT. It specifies CALGELRPARPLYTDKLIF.

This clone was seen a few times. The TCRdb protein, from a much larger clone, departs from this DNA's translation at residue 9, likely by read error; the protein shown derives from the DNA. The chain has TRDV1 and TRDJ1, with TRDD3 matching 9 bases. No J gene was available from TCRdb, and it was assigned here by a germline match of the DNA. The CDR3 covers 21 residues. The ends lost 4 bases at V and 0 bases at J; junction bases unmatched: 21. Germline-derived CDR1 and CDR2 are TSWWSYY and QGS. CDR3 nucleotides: TGTGCTCTTGGGGGAACCTTCGAAAGCCCCTACTGGGGGACTTACACCGATAAACTCATCTTT. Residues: CALGGTFESPYWGTYTDKLIF.

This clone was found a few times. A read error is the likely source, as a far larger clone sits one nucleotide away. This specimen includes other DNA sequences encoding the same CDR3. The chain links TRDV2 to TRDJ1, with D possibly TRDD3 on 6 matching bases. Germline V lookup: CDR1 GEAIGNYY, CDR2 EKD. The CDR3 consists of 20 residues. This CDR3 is CACDTLRSGVSGSYTDKLIF. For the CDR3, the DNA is TGTGCCTGTGACACCCTGCGCTCTGGGGTCTCGGGGAGTTACACCGATAAGCTCATCTTT.

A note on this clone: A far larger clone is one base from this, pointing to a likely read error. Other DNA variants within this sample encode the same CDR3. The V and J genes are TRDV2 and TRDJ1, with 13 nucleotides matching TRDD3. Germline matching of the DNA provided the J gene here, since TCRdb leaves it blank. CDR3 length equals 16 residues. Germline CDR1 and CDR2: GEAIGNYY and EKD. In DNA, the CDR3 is TGCGCCTGTGACACGCGACTGGGGGATACGCGAAGGGAACTCATCTTT. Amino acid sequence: CACDTRLGDTRRELIF.

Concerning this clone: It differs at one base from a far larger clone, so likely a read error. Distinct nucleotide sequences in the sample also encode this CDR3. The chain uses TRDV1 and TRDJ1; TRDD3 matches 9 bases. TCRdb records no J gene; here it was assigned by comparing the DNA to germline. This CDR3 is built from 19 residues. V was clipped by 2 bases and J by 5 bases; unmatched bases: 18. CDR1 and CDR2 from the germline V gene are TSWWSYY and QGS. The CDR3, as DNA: TGTGCTCTTGGGGAAGAGGGCCCTACTCGGGGATACGGGACTGATAAACTCATCTTT. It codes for CALGEEGPTRGYGTDKLIF.

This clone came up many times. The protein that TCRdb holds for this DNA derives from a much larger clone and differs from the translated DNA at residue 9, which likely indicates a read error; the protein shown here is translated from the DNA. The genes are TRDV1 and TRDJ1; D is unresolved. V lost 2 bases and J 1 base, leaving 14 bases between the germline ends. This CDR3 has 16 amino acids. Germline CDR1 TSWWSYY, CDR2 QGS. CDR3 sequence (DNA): TGTGCTCTTGGGGAATTGGGCCGGGCAGCCACCGATAAACTCATCTTT. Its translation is CALGELGRAATDKLIF.